This note documents a single T cell receptor (beta chain) sequence. Its antigen is still unknown. CDR3 length equals 14 residues. Germline CDR1 and CDR2: LNHDA and SQIVND (reference sequence). V gave up 1 base and J gave up 8 bases, with 11 bases separating them. This entry comes from a study of cytomegalovirus exposure and HLA in healthy donors. Study results and limitations: Cytomegalovirus status, reportedly, was diagnosed with high specificity and sensitivity by the classifier.

Vbeta (60) and Jbeta (13) primers were used in the PCR. Measured with immunoSEQ multiplex PCR; TCRdb has only the in-frame clones, and not every one. The table lists about 83,000 clones. The source is a young man in good health and CMV-seropositive. Input material: PBMCs. The chain has TRBV19 and TRBJ1-4, with D perhaps matching TRBD1 (6 bases). Written as DNA, the CDR3 is TGTGCCAGTAGTATAGTTCACAGGGAAGAAAAACTGTTTTTT. This sequence encodes CASSIVHREEKLFF.